These 18 T cell receptor beta chains were all obtained from the same sample, sequenced in a study of OX40 agonist ivuxolimab in advanced cancers. Here immunoSEQ multiplex PCR was the method, and the copy in TCRdb shows in-frame clones only, minus some. Among about 89,000 clones listed, about nine tenths were seen once. The specimen comprised CD4+ or CD8+ T cells sorted from blood, sampled in a trial of the OX40 agonist ivuxolimab. These TCRs come from an adult with an advanced solid tumor such as melanoma, head and neck, liver or kidney cancer.

This clone has only a few counts. The chain has TRBV6-5 and TRBJ1-2, with TRBD1 as a possible D gene (6 bases). The CDR3 has 12 residues. CDR1 is MNHEY, CDR2 SVGAGI, per germline. With 6 bases removed from V and 7 bases from J, the gap between germline ends came to 12 bases. The CDR3 here is CASRETGLGYTF. The CDR3 nucleotides read TGTGCCAGCAGAGAAACAGGGCTTGGCTACACCTTC.

V and J are TRBV2 and TRBJ1-4; no reliable D call. Looked up from germline, CDR1 is SNHLY and CDR2 is FYNNEI. The V end was cut by 1 base, the J end by 4 bases, with 13 bases between. This CDR3 comprises 16 residues. The CDR3 reads CASSEVIRGNNEKLFF. Written as DNA, the CDR3 is TGTGCCAGCAGTGAAGTGATACGAGGCAATAATGAAAAACTGTTTTTT.

V usage is TRBV19 and J usage is TRBJ1-5; D gene uncertain. Trimming left V 8 bases short and J 0 bases short, with 11 bases between. The CDR3 loop spans 14 amino acids. CDR1 is LNHDA, CDR2 SQIVND, per germline (reference sequence). CDR3 nucleotide sequence: TGTGCCAGTGCCGATGGAAATAGCAATCAGCCCCAGCATTTT. This sequence encodes CASADGNSNQPQHF. The full variable domain, completed using reference TRBV19 and TRBJ1-5, is DGGITQSPKYLFRKEGQNVTLSCEQNLNHDAMYWYRQDPGQGLRLIYYSQIVNDFQKGDIAEGYSVSREKKESFPLTVTSAQKNPTAFYLCASADGNSNQPQHFGDGTRLSIL.

The genes are TRBV5-1 and TRBJ2-4; no firm D call. The ends were cut back, 0 bases at V and 5 bases at J, with 3 bases in the middle. From germline, CDR1 is SGHRS and CDR2 YFSETQ. The CDR3 totals 12 residues. The CDR3 loop is CASSLDQNIQYF. The CDR3 DNA reads TGCGCCAGCAGCTTGGACCAAAACATTCAGTACTTC. Looking up the rest from reference TRBV5-1 and TRBJ2-4 gives the full variable domain: KAGVTQTPRYLIKTRGQQVTLSCSPISGHRSVSWYQQTPGQGLQFLFEYFSETQRNKGNFPGRFSGRQFSNSRSEMNVSTLELGDSALYLCASSLDQNIQYFGAGTRLSVL.

The rearrangement joins TRBV5-4 to TRBJ1-2; 9 bases line up with TRBD1. V shed 3 bases and J 3 bases; nucleotides not matched to a gene: 9. Germline CDR1 and CDR2: SGHNT and YYREEE (reference sequence). This CDR3 comprises 16 residues. CDR3 amino acids: CASSSKRQGGDYGYTF. The CDR3 nucleotides read TGTGCCAGCAGCTCTAAACGACAGGGGGGGGACTATGGCTACACCTTC.

The chain has TRBV28 and TRBJ1-2, with a weak D call TRBD1 (6 bases). The CDR3 length is 15 residues. Per germline, CDR1 MDHEN and CDR2 SYDVKM. V was pared by 0 bases and J by 4 bases, with 12 bases between. CDR3 sequence reads: CASSLWGGLPYGYTF. The CDR3 bases are TGTGCCAGCAGTTTATGGGGGGGCCTTCCCTATGGCTACACCTTC.

This clone came up once. This chain joins TRBV5-1 and TRBJ2-3; 9 nucleotides agree with TRBD1. The CDR3 is 15 residues long. V gave up 3 bases and J gave up 0 bases; unmatched junction bases: 2. Per germline, CDR1 SGHRS and CDR2 YFSETQ. CDR3 sequence: CASSSGQGSTDTQYF. In DNA form, the CDR3 reads TGCGCCAGCAGCTCCGGACAGGGGAGCACAGATACGCAGTATTTT.

The chain recombines TRBV5-1 with TRBJ2-6; no reliable D call. This CDR3 has 14 amino acids. Germline CDR1 is SGHRS and CDR2 is YFSETQ. Trimming removed 5 bases at V and 2 bases at J, with 8 bases between. CDR3 nucleotide sequence: TGCGCCAGCAGGACTGGGACTGGGGCCAACGTCCTGACTTTC. This codes for CASRTGTGANVLTF.

This clone showed up just once. The chain carries TRBV19 and TRBJ2-5; D may be TRBD1 (6 bases). Germline loops: CDR1 LNHDA, CDR2 SQIVND (reference sequence). Between the trimmed V and J ends, which lost 7 bases and 2 bases, there was a span of 8 bases. CDR3 length: 12 amino acids. CDR3 coding DNA: TGTGCCAGTAAGGACAGACAAGAGACCCAGTACTTC. The encoded protein is CASKDRQETQYF.

This chain joins TRBV28 and TRBJ1-2; the match to TRBD1 covers 7 bases. This CDR3 comprises 14 residues. J gave up 3 bases and V 7 bases, and 8 bases lay outside the gene matches. Germline loops: CDR1 MDHEN, CDR2 SYDVKM. The CDR3 here is CASTSPGTDYGYTF. The CDR3 region has the DNA TGTGCCAGCACTTCCCCGGGGACAGACTATGGCTACACCTTC.

This clone was seen a single time. V is TRBV6-5 and J is TRBJ1-5; TRBD1 matches 9 bases. The CDR3 is 15 residues long. CDR1 and CDR2 (germline): MNHEY, SVGAGI. The V gene end was trimmed by 6 bases and the J gene end by 4 bases; junction bases not matched to a gene: 7. The CDR3 region has the DNA TGTGCCAGCAGCCGGACAGGGGCGGGGAATCAGCCCCAGCATTTT. Its protein is CASSRTGAGNQPQHF.

The chain uses TRBV21-1 and TRBJ2-7. TRBV21-1 counts as a pseudogene. The CDR3 length is 12 residues. In nucleotides, the CDR3 is TGTGCCAGCAGCAAAACCTCCTACGAGCAGTACTTC. Encoded protein: CASSKTSYEQYF.

The chain uses TRBV29-1 and TRBJ2-5; D gene ambiguous. Germline V lookup: CDR1 SQVTM, CDR2 ANQGSEA. Trimming stripped 4 bases from V and 0 bases from J, with 6 bases between. This CDR3 is built from 12 residues. The chain's CDR3 is CSVAAYQETQYF. CDR3 nucleotides: TGCAGCGTTGCGGCGTACCAAGAGACCCAGTACTTC.

Only one count was recorded for this clone. This chain uses TRBV9 with TRBJ2-2; D may match TRBD1 or TRBD2 (5 bases each). This CDR3 contains 12 residues. The germline V gene encodes CDR1 SGDLS and CDR2 YYNGEE. Trimming left V 5 bases short and J 6 bases short, with 8 bases between. The CDR3 DNA reads TGTGCCAGCAGTGAGGGACCCGGGGAGCTGTTTTTT. This encodes CASSEGPGELFF.

The V and J genes are TRBV28 and TRBJ2-7; maybe TRBD1 (5 bases). Trimming removed 5 bases from V and 2 bases from J, with 13 bases in between. Germline V gene lookup returns CDR1 MDHEN and CDR2 SYDVKM. The CDR3 runs 14 residues. The CDR3 is CASSHRQGTYEQYF. DNA for the CDR3: TGTGCCAGCAGTCACCGTCAGGGTACCTACGAGCAGTACTTC. Filled out from reference TRBV28 and TRBJ2-7, the complete variable domain reads DVKVTQSSRYLVKRTGEKVFLECVQDMDHENMFWYRQDPGLGLRLIYFSYDVKMKEKGDIPEGYSVSREKKERFSLILESASTNQTSMYLCASSHRQGTYEQYFGPGTRLTVT.

This clone appeared a few times. The chain has TRBV27 and TRBJ2-2; D is unresolved. CDR1 is MNHEY and CDR2 is SMNVEV in the germline V gene (reference sequence). The V gene lost 5 bases and the J gene lost 2 bases, with 3 bases spanning the gap. This CDR3 spans 12 amino acids. The CDR3 loop reads CASSTNTGELFF. CDR3 coding DNA: TGTGCCAGCAGTACCAACACCGGGGAGCTGTTTTTT.

The V call is TRBV4-2, the J call TRBJ1-3; D remains unclear. The V gene's germline CDR1 is LGHNA and CDR2 YNFKEQ. CDR3 length: 16 amino acids. Trimming left V 0 bases short and J 0 bases short, with 9 bases between. The CDR3 region is CASSQDPTASGNTIYF. The CDR3 DNA sequence: TGTGCCAGCAGCCAAGATCCTACGGCCTCTGGAAACACCATATATTTT.

CDR3 nucleotides: TGTGCCAGCAGCTTATTTGATACAGATACGCAGTATTTT. As protein: CASSLFDTDTQYF. The chain recombines TRBV7-2 with TRBJ2-3; D call uncertain. V lost 2 bases and J 3 bases, leaving 6 bases between the germline ends. The germline CDR1 and CDR2 sequences are SGHTA and FQGNSA. There are 13 residues in the CDR3.